A selection of T cell receptor beta chains follows, all from one sample in a study of blood T cell repertoires in COVID-19. Assay used: immunoSEQ multiplex PCR; TCRdb lists only in-frame clones, some missing. The top ten hold 6.5% of the sample, which has under 200,000 clones, around three quarters seen once. Input material: peripheral blood. These receptors originate from a man aged 65 to 79 with active or convalescent COVID-19. CDR3s include the opening cysteine and the closing phenylalanine or tryptophan. The D gene is left open where the match is weak. Only some rows state a clone size, as once, few, many or a class for expanded clones.

V gene	D gene	J gene	clone size	CDR3 DNA	CDR3 protein
TRBV5-4	TRBD2	TRBJ2-2	once	TGTGCCAGCAGCTTGGCCGGGGACTACAACACCGGGGAGCTGTTTTTT	CASSLAGDYNTGELFF
TRBV6-1	TRBD1	TRBJ2-5	-	TGTGCCAGCAGTGGTACGGGACAGGGGTACACAGAGACCCAGTACTTC	CASSGTGQGYTETQYF
TRBV29-1	-	TRBJ1-1	-	TGCAGCGCGACGACAGGTACGGGCACTGAAGCTTTCTTT	CSATTGTGTEAFF
TRBV2	TRBD1	TRBJ1-1	-	TGTGCCACCCAACAGGGGTTTAACACTGAAGCTTTCTTT	CATQQGFNTEAFF
TRBV4-2	-	TRBJ2-1	-	TGTGCCAGCAGCCAAGATCTTGCGGCGCCCTTGGTTTACAATGAGCAGTTCTTC	CASSQDLAAPLVYNEQFF
TRBV5-8	TRBD2	TRBJ2-1	-	TGTGCCAGCAGCTCCCCGTTCTTGGGACTAGGCAATGAGCAGTTCTTC	CASSSPFLGLGNEQFF
TRBV7-9	-	TRBJ2-5	-	TGTGCCAGCAGCTCGTTCCTACCGGGACTGCAAGAGACCCAGTACTTC	CASSSFLPGLQETQYF
TRBV6-5	-	TRBJ1-5	-	TGTGCCAGCGTAGACAGGTTGGATCAGCCCCAGCATTTT	CASVDRLDQPQHF
TRBV5-6	TRBD1	TRBJ1-2	-	TGTGCCAGCAGAATGTCAGGACAGGGGGATGGGGGCTACACCTTC	CASRMSGQGDGGYTF
TRBV18	TRBD1	TRBJ1-1	-	TGTGCCAGCTCACAACGGGACAGTTCGGACACTGAAGCTTTCTTT	CASSQRDSSDTEAFF
TRBV2	TRBD1	TRBJ1-2	once	TGTGCCAGCAGCTCAAACCGGGACAGCTATGGCTACACCTTC	CASSSNRDSYGYTF
TRBV7-7	TRBD1	TRBJ1-5	-	TGTGCCAGCAGCTTAGTCGACAGGGAATACAATCAGCCCCAGCATTTT	CASSLVDREYNQPQHF
TRBV6-2/TRBV6-3	-	TRBJ1-5	-	TGTGCCAGCAGTATGGGACTATATAGCAATCAGCCCCAGCATTTT	CASSMGLYSNQPQHF
TRBV5-1	-	TRBJ2-7	once	TGCGCCAGCAGCTTGACTAGTCCCTACGAGCAGTACTTC	CASSLTSPYEQYF
TRBV18	-	TRBJ1-1	-	TGTGCCAGCTCACGGACAATCGTGAACACTGAAGCTTTCTTT	CASSRTIVNTEAFF
TRBV25-1	-	TRBJ1-2	-	TGTGCCAGCAGTGCCTCCTTGGGCTACACCTTC	CASSASLGYTF
TRBV10-1	TRBD1	TRBJ1-2	-	TGCGCCAGCACCTGGGAAAAAGGGACAGGGCTGCTTTATGGCTACACCTTC	CASTWEKGTGLLYGYTF
TRBV19	TRBD2	TRBJ2-1	-	TGTGCCAGTAGTATAGTTTCTCTAGCGGGGGGTTTCAATGAGCAGTTCTTC	CASSIVSLAGGFNEQFF
TRBV2	TRBD2	TRBJ2-7	few	TGTGCCAGCAGTGAAGCTAGCGGGAGCTCCTACGAGCAGTACTTC	CASSEASGSSYEQYF
TRBV6-5	TRBD2	TRBJ2-3	-	TGTGCCAGCAGAAGGGGGACTAGCTATGCAGATACGCAGTATTTT	CASRRGTSYADTQYF
TRBV18	-	TRBJ2-5	-	TGTGCCAGCTCACCATTTGTACAAGAGACCCAGTACTTC	CASSPFVQETQYF
TRBV6-1	-	TRBJ2-7	once	TGTGCCAGCAGTGAAGTAAGACAGGATACCTACGAGCAGTACTTC	CASSEVRQDTYEQYF
TRBV15	TRBD2	TRBJ2-3	few	TGTGCCACCAGCCAACGGGAGGGGTTCCCAGATACGCAGTATTTT	CATSQREGFPDTQYF
TRBV27	-	TRBJ1-3	few	TGTGCCAGCAGCCGCGCCGGGAGCTCTGGAAACACCATATATTTT	CASSRAGSSGNTIYF